This TCR beta chain came from a study of blood T cell repertoires in COVID-19. Study background: Samples of COVID-19 (acute and convalescent) were obtained from the United States, Italy and Spain. The analysed material was cDNA or gDNA that came from T cells, B-cell-depleted T cells, or PBMCs.

In the original workflow: Estimated nucleated cell counts came from reference gene primer amplification. Produced via immunoSEQ multiplex PCR; TCRdb's table is partial and in-frame only. The V and J calls and the clone size are those of that table, but D and trimming were determined from the DNA. The data contain over 75,000 clones, 75% to 90% of them seen just once; the ten biggest clones take up roughly a third. This clone has a handful of counts. The germline gives CDR1 SEHNR, CDR2 FQNEAQ (reference sequence). This CDR3 comprises 12 residues. V lost 8 bases to trimming and J lost 2 bases, with 7 bases between them.

The chain combines TRBV7-9 with TRBJ1-5; the D is unclear. The clonotype comes from a woman of 80 years or more with active or convalescent COVID-19. The sequencing input was peripheral blood. DNA for the CDR3: TGTGCCAGCGAGGGAGGCAATCAGCCCCAGCATTTT. Residues: CASEGGNQPQHF.